Listed below are T cell receptor beta chains from one sample, sequenced in a study of blood T cells in healthy people across ages. One entry per CDR3 protein results from TCRdb running MiXCR on the 5' RACE reads. The top ten hold roughly 8% of the sample, which has about 1.7 million distinct CDR3 sequences, 25% to 30% seen once. Material for sequencing was blood. The source of these receptors is a woman aged 30 to 39 in good health. Both conserved end residues are part of each CDR3. Fields, in order: J gene, V gene, CDR3 length, CDR3 protein.

j_gene: TRBJ1-1
v_gene: TRBV7-9
len: 13
CDR3aa: CASSLGGTGRAFF

j_gene: TRBJ1-2
v_gene: TRBV6-5
len: 14
CDR3aa: CASSYGGGGYGYTF

j_gene: NA
v_gene: TRBV28
len: 14
CDR3aa: CTSSSRDFKETQYF

j_gene: TRBJ1-2
v_gene: TRBV6-6
len: 14
CDR3aa: CASSPPAGNYGYTF

j_gene: TRBJ2-3
v_gene: TRBV2
len: 14
CDR3aa: CASSALASLDAQYF

j_gene: TRBJ2-7
v_gene: TRBV11-2
len: 18
CDR3aa: CASSLISGGGGLQYEQYF

j_gene: TRBJ1-6
v_gene: TRBV6-5
len: 15
CDR3aa: CASSYSKGPNSPLHF

j_gene: TRBJ2-1
v_gene: TRBV20-1
len: 12
CDR3aa: CSARVKEVEQFF

j_gene: NA
v_gene: TRBV6-8
len: 16
CDR3aa: CASTLTRRGAFDEQYF

j_gene: TRBJ2-3
v_gene: TRBV7-2
len: 14
CDR3aa: CASDGLADTDTQYF

j_gene: TRBJ2-3
v_gene: TRBV5-1
len: 18
CDR3aa: CASSLEVPGWSFTDTQYF

j_gene: TRBJ2-7
v_gene: TRBV27
len: 15
CDR3aa: CASRRLAGVRDEQYF

j_gene: TRBJ1-2
v_gene: TRBV10-3
len: 15
CDR3aa: CAISDRGQDYYGYTF

j_gene: TRBJ1-5
v_gene: TRBV7-9
len: 15
CDR3aa: CASSTEGMLGEPQHF

j_gene: TRBJ2-7
v_gene: TRBV7-2
len: 15
CDR3aa: CASSATGTNSYEQYF

j_gene: TRBJ2-1
v_gene: TRBV20-1
len: 17
CDR3aa: CSARGGLAGGAYNEQFF